Below are 18 T cell receptor beta chains sequenced from a single sample in a study of T cell changes during pregnancy in multiple sclerosis (dated by TCRdb to between 2019 and 2020). Library construction relied on the immunoSEQ multiplex PCR assay. The clones in this table, taken by TCRdb from immuneACCESS, are in-frame only. Not every clone is retained; where verified, under half of the shortfall comes from an unresolved V gene, and the cause of the rest is unknown. The sample table holds 70,000 to 75,000 clones, of which around 85% were seen once. The leading ten clones occupy over 3% of the sample. The sample in question was peripheral blood, obtained before pregnancy. The receptors come from a female donor with multiple sclerosis, enrolled in a pregnancy study.

The chain links TRBV2 to TRBJ1-1; 12 positions agree with TRBD1. Per germline, CDR1 SNHLY and CDR2 FYNNEI. There are 16 residues in the CDR3. V lost 3 bases to trimming and J lost 4 bases; unmatched junction nucleotides: 6. CDR3 amino acids: CASSEGTGGILTEAFF. Here the CDR3 DNA reads TGTGCCAGCAGTGAGGGGACAGGGGGCATTCTCACTGAAGCTTTCTTT.

The V and J genes are TRBV19 and TRBJ2-7; 8 bases match TRBD2. Germline CDR1 and CDR2: LNHDA and SQIVND (reference sequence). J gave up 3 bases and V 3 bases, and 7 bases lay outside the gene matches. This CDR3 has 15 amino acids. As DNA, the CDR3 is TGTGCCAGTAGTATGACCGGGGGGGCGGGCTACGAGCAGTACTTC. Its translation: CASSMTGGAGYEQYF.

The gene calls are TRBV7-7 and TRBJ1-1, with a weak D call TRBD1 (6 bases). From germline, CDR1 is SSHAT and CDR2 FNYEAQ (reference sequence). The CDR3 consists of 12 residues. The germline V and J ends were trimmed by 10 bases and 5 bases, with 14 bases remaining between them. CDR3 protein: CAIFSRGTEAFF. The DNA for the CDR3 is TGTGCCATTTTCTCGAGGGGGACTGAAGCTTTCTTT.

The chain recombines TRBV6-5 with TRBJ2-7, with D perhaps TRBD2 (6 bases). V lost 5 bases, J lost 0 bases, and 14 bases lay in between. The CDR3 totals 15 residues. Germline loops: CDR1 MNHEY, CDR2 SVGAGI. Here the CDR3 reads CASSSPGLNSYEQYF. DNA of the CDR3: TGTGCCAGCAGTAGTCCGGGACTGAACTCCTACGAGCAGTACTTC.

The J gene is TRBJ1-1, the V gene TRBV6-1, with no clear D. Germline CDR1 is MNHNS and CDR2 is SASEGT. V was clipped by 7 bases and J by 0 bases, with 12 bases between them. This CDR3 has 14 residues. The CDR3 loop reads CASMNGVMNTEAFF. CDR3 bases: TGTGCCAGCATGAACGGGGTAATGAACACTGAAGCTTTCTTT.

The chain links TRBV4-3 to TRBJ1-2; no reliable D call. Germline assignment: CDR1 LGHNA and CDR2 YSLEER. Deletions cut 1 base from V and 0 bases from J, with 18 bases between. CDR3 size: 18 residues. The CDR3 nucleotides are TGCGCCAGCAGCCAAGGATTCCCGGGAGTGGAGCCTAACTATGGCTACACCTTC. This encodes CASSQGFPGVEPNYGYTF.

This clone was found a few times. This chain joins TRBV7-9 and TRBJ2-2; D remains ambiguous. The CDR3 spans 15 residues. V dropped 2 bases and J dropped 1 base, with 8 bases sitting between them. Germline assignment: CDR1 SEHNR and CDR2 FQNEAQ (reference sequence). As DNA, the CDR3 is TGTGCCAGCAGCTTACTATCCCTGAACACCGGGGAGCTGTTTTTT. This encodes CASSLLSLNTGELFF.

The chain carries TRBV2 and TRBJ1-4, with 8 bases identical to TRBD1. With 7 bases clipped from V and 7 bases from J, the junction kept 5 bases outside the gene matches. Germline loops: CDR1 SNHLY, CDR2 FYNNEI. The CDR3 is 13 residues long. DNA for the CDR3: TGTGCCAGCAACACAGACAGGGGTGAAAAACTGTTTTTT. As protein: CASNTDRGEKLFF.

The rearrangement uses TRBV6-5 and TRBJ2-5, with 7 nucleotides matching TRBD2. The CDR3 is made up of 13 amino acids. Germline CDR1 MNHEY, CDR2 SVGAGI. J gave up 3 bases and V 4 bases, and 2 bases lay outside the gene matches. DNA of the CDR3: TGTGCCAGCAGTTTTGCGGGAGAAGAGACCCAGTACTTC. Translation gives CASSFAGEETQYF.

The rearrangement links TRBV10-3 to TRBJ2-5, with 11 positions matching TRBD1. This CDR3 is built from 16 residues. With V trimmed by 9 bases and J by 4 bases, 13 bases remained unmatched. Germline V gene lookup returns CDR1 ENHRY and CDR2 SYGVKD. The CDR3 loop reads CAMIKWTGGASETQYF. The DNA of the CDR3 is TGTGCCATGATAAAATGGACAGGGGGCGCCTCAGAGACCCAGTACTTC.

The chain has TRBV9 and TRBJ1-2; D is unclear. This CDR3 has 15 amino acids. Trimming removed 0 bases from V and 4 bases from J, with 13 bases in between. From germline, CDR1 is SGDLS and CDR2 YYNGEE. In nucleotides, the CDR3 is TGTGCCAGCAGCGTAGAAGAAGGAGGACTCTATGGCTACACCTTC. Its translation: CASSVEEGGLYGYTF.

In regard to this clone: An end of the junction does not agree with germline; a read error may underlie this. The rearrangement joins TRBV2 to TRBJ2-6; D is uncertain. In germline, CDR1 is SNHLY, CDR2 FYNNEI. CDR3 length equals 14 residues. CDR3 residues: CGSSPVSGANVLTF. In nucleotides, the CDR3 is TGTGGCAGCAGTCCGGTCTCTGGGGCCAACGTCCTGACTTTC.

The genes are TRBV11-2 and TRBJ1-2, with D hard to call. CDR3 size: 12 residues. V was shortened by 3 bases and J by 1 base, with 3 bases between the two germline ends. The germline V gene has CDR1 SGHAT and CDR2 FQNNGV. CDR3 residues: CASSFLNYGYTF. CDR3 nucleotide sequence: TGTGCCAGCAGCTTCCTTAACTATGGCTACACCTTC.

The chain joins TRBV29-1 to TRBJ1-1, with D perhaps matching TRBD1 (5 bases). V was cut by 4 bases and J by 1 base, with 7 bases left in between. Germline V gene data show CDR1 as SQVTM and CDR2 as ANQGSEA. This CDR3 has 12 amino acids. CDR3 protein: CSVGQGNTEAFF. The DNA of the CDR3 is TGCAGCGTTGGGCAGGGGAACACTGAAGCTTTCTTT.

The chain couples TRBV5-1 to TRBJ2-7, with 9 bases matching TRBD2. The CDR3 has 16 residues. From germline, CDR1 is SGHRS and CDR2 YFSETQ. V lost 4 bases, J lost 4 bases, and 12 bases stayed unmatched. The CDR3 region is CASSPPGAGGFYEQYF. The CDR3 DNA reads TGCGCCAGCAGCCCGCCTGGAGCGGGGGGCTTTTACGAGCAGTACTTC.

This clone was observed a handful of times. The rearrangement joins TRBV6-5 to TRBJ1-1; 7 positions agree with TRBD1. The junction had 2 bases not matched to a gene; V was cut back by 6 bases and J by 1 base. From germline, CDR1 is MNHEY and CDR2 SVGAGI. This CDR3 region has 13 residues. The CDR3 DNA follows: TGTGCCAGCAGGGGACAGAAGAACACTGAAGCTTTCTTT. Protein: CASRGQKNTEAFF.

This chain's CDR3 is CASSETLQGYAGNTIYF. In nucleotides, the CDR3 is TGTGCCAGCAGTGAGACCCTACAGGGCTACGCTGGAAACACCATATATTTT. The rearrangement links TRBV2 to TRBJ1-3, with D possibly TRBD1 on 6 matching bases. CDR1 is SNHLY, CDR2 FYNNEI, per germline. The CDR3 totals 17 residues. V was pared by 3 bases and J by 2 bases, with 17 bases between.

In this sample, this clone turned up a few times. This chain connects TRBV29-1 to TRBJ1-1, with D hard to call. Trimming removed 4 bases at V and 1 base at J, with 10 bases between. CDR1 and CDR2 from the germline V gene are SQVTM and ANQGSEA. CDR3 length equals 13 residues. The CDR3 DNA reads TGCAGCGTTGTGGTACGGGGGAACACTGAAGCTTTCTTT. Its protein product is CSVVVRGNTEAFF.